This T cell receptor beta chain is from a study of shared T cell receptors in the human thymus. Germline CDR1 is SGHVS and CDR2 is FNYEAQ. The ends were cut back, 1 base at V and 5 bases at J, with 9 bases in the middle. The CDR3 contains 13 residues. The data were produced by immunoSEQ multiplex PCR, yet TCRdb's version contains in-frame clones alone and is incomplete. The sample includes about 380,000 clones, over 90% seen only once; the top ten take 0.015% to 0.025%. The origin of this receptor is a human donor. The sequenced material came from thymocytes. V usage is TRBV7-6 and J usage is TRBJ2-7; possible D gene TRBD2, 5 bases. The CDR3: CASSLEDWNEQYF. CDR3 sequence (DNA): TGTGCCAGCAGCTTAGAGGACTGGAACGAGCAGTACTTC.